These T cell receptor beta chains were read from a single sample in a study of blood T cell repertoires in COVID-19. Measured with immunoSEQ multiplex PCR; TCRdb has only the in-frame clones, and not every one. The sample lists roughly 200,000 clones; roughly 87% were seen once. Source material: PBMCs or T cells enriched from blood (not recorded which). Receptor source: a woman aged 40 to 55 with acute COVID-19. Each CDR3 is given with its conserved first and last residue. A D gene is named only where the DNA matches it firmly. Expanded clones get a size class; other rows say once, few or many, or leave the size out.

.	15	.	TRBV27	TRBJ1-2	CASSLFATDSYGYTF	TGTGCCAGCAGTTTATTCGCGACCGACAGCTATGGCTACACCTTC
.	13	.	TRBV5-1	TRBJ2-2	CASSPDISGELFF	TGCGCCAGCAGTCCAGACATTTCCGGGGAGCTGTTTTTT
TRBD2	17	once	TRBV7-4	TRBJ2-3	CASRATVERGCTDTQYF	TGTGCCAGCAGGGCGACGGTGGAGCGGGGGTGCACAGATACGCAGTATTTT
TRBD2	19	.	TRBV7-9	TRBJ2-2	CASSTRLAGGPTNTGELFF	TGTGCCAGCAGCACACGACTAGCGGGAGGGCCTACGAACACCGGGGAGCTGTTTTTT
TRBD1	15	once	TRBV27	TRBJ1-6	CASSPFGQGQRTLHF	TGTGCCAGCAGTCCCTTCGGGCAGGGACAGAGGACCCTCCACTTT
.	15	.	TRBV7-2	TRBJ2-3	CASSLLGGGADTQYF	TGTGCCAGCAGCTTATTGGGAGGCGGAGCAGATACGCAGTATTTT
TRBD2	17	.	TRBV7-7	TRBJ2-5	CAGWGLAGAGLQETQYF	TGTGCAGGGTGGGGACTAGCGGGAGCGGGCCTCCAAGAGACCCAGTACTTC
TRBD1	14	.	TRBV4-1	TRBJ2-1	CASSRRQGADEQFF	TGCGCCAGCAGCCGCCGACAGGGGGCCGATGAGCAGTTCTTC
.	13	.	TRBV6-5	TRBJ1-4	CASSPEGGEKLFF	TGTGCCAGCAGTCCCGAGGGCGGGGAAAAACTGTTTTTT
TRBD2	14	.	TRBV24-1	TRBJ2-1	CATIDAGGGNEQFF	TGTGCCACCATCGACGCGGGAGGGGGCAATGAGCAGTTCTTC
TRBD1	17	.	TRBV9	TRBJ2-2	CASSVVAGTGDTGELFF	TGTGCCAGCAGCGTAGTTGCGGGGACAGGGGACACCGGGGAGCTGTTTTTT
.	13	.	TRBV6-5	TRBJ1-5	CASSPGHNQPQHF	TGTGCCAGCAGTCCGGGACACAATCAGCCCCAGCATTTT
.	13	.	TRBV19	TRBJ2-5	CASSGLSRETQYF	TGTGCCAGTAGCGGACTGTCACGAGAGACCCAGTACTTC
TRBD1	14	few	TRBV9	TRBJ1-3	CASSVEGAGNTIYF	TGTGCCAGCAGCGTAGAGGGGGCCGGAAACACCATATATTTT
TRBD2	15	.	TRBV23-1	TRBJ2-7	CASSWGLAVFYEQYF	TGCGCCAGCAGTTGGGGACTAGCGGTCTTCTACGAGCAGTACTTC
TRBD1	13	.	TRBV2	TRBJ2-7	CASSPGQGWEQYF	TGTGCCAGCAGCCCGGGACAGGGTTGGGAGCAGTACTTC
.	14	.	TRBV3-1/TRBV3-2	TRBJ1-5	CASSQGTDNQPQHF	TGTGCCAGCAGCCAAGGGACAGACAATCAGCCCCAGCATTTT
TRBD2	13	.	TRBV28	TRBJ2-1	CASSPGLADEQFF	TGTGCCAGCAGCCCAGGACTAGCGGACGAGCAGTTCTTC
TRBD1	13	.	TRBV18	TRBJ2-1	CASSADRVNEQFF	TGTGCCAGCTCAGCGGACAGGGTGAATGAGCAGTTCTTC
TRBD2	16	.	TRBV28	TRBJ2-1	CASSFWGSGNLDEQFF	TGTGCCAGCAGTTTTTGGGGTAGCGGGAACTTGGATGAGCAGTTCTTC
.	16	.	TRBV7-8	TRBJ1-2	CASSLVDSAVNYGYTF	TGTGCCAGCAGCTTAGTAGACAGCGCGGTCAACTATGGCTACACCTTC
.	11	.	TRBV10-3	TRBJ2-3	CAISGSDTQYF	TGTGCCATCAGTGGTAGTGATACGCAGTATTTT
.	14	.	TRBV25-1	TRBJ2-1	CASSAPLSYNEQFF	TGTGCCAGCAGTGCCCCTCTCTCCTACAATGAGCAGTTCTTC
TRBD2	17	once	TRBV5-1	TRBJ2-1	CASSWTSGGGSVNEQFF	TGCGCCAGCAGCTGGACTAGCGGGGGAGGTAGTGTGAATGAGCAGTTCTTC
TRBD2	16	.	TRBV18	TRBJ2-1	CASSPQLAGGMEEQFF	TGTGCCAGCTCACCACAACTAGCGGGAGGTATGGAGGAGCAGTTCTTC
.	15	.	TRBV28	TRBJ2-7	CASSLFWAFIDEQYF	TGTGCCAGCAGTTTATTTTGGGCATTTATCGACGAGCAGTACTTC
.	15	.	TRBV6-5	TRBJ1-6	CASSYGTLGASPLHF	TGTGCCAGCAGTTACGGGACTTTAGGCGCTTCACCCCTCCACTTT
TRBD2	16	.	TRBV7-3	TRBJ2-2	CASSLSLAGNTGELFF	TGTGCCAGCAGCTTAAGCCTAGCGGGGAACACCGGGGAGCTGTTTTTT
TRBD2	14	.	TRBV14	TRBJ2-1	CASSRLAGDNEQFF	TGTGCCAGCAGCCGGTTGGCGGGAGACAATGAGCAGTTCTTC
TRBD1	12	.	TRBV12-3/TRBV12-4	TRBJ1-2	CASSLWGTETTF	TGTGCCAGCAGTTTATGGGGGACAGAAACCACCTTC
.	14	.	TRBV18	TRBJ1-3	CASSPQGTGNTIYF	TGTGCCAGCTCACCGCAGGGAACTGGAAACACCATATATTTT
.	14	.	TRBV28	TRBJ1-6	CASSLFDSGSPLHF	TGTGCCAGCAGTTTATTCGACAGTGGTTCACCCCTCCACTTT
TRBD2	17	.	TRBV25-1	TRBJ2-1	CASSDQPAGGSGNEQFF	TGTGCCAGCAGTGACCAGCCCGCGGGGGGGAGCGGCAATGAGCAGTTCTTC
.	17	.	TRBV9	TRBJ2-1	CASSATSEREIYNEQFF	TGTGCCAGCAGCGCAACCTCGGAGCGAGAGATCTACAATGAGCAGTTCTTC
.	12	.	TRBV19	TRBJ2-4	CASRDPENIQYF	TGTGCCAGTCGGGATCCCGAAAACATTCAGTACTTC
TRBD2	15	once	TRBV5-1	TRBJ2-5	CASSPGLAVQETQYF	TGCGCCAGCAGCCCGGGACTAGCGGTCCAAGAGACCCAGTACTTC
.	12	.	TRBV5-5	TRBJ1-3	CASSLAGNTIYF	TGTGCCAGCAGCTTGGCAGGAAACACCATATATTTT
.	16	.	TRBV3-1/TRBV3-2	TRBJ2-5	CASSQDLEEVQETQYF	TGTGCCAGCAGCCAAGATCTGGAGGAAGTCCAAGAGACCCAGTACTTC
.	15	once	TRBV15	TRBJ1-4	CATSRGGGTNEKLFF	TGTGCCACCAGCAGAGGCGGGGGGACTAATGAAAAACTGTTTTTT
TRBD1	14	once	TRBV5-4	TRBJ1-2	CASSLLQGDYGYTF	TGTGCCAGCAGCTTACTACAGGGGGACTATGGCTACACCTTC